Listed below are T cell receptor beta chains from one sample, sequenced in a study of T cells in Graves' hyperthyroidism and ophthalmopathy. TCRdb independently ran MiXCR on the multiplex PCR reads; one entry per CDR3 protein. The sample includes around 560,000 distinct CDR3 sequences, over 15% of them seen just once. The material sequenced was blood. The receptors originated from a woman between 18 and 30 years old with Graves' hyperthyroidism. Both conserved end residues are part of each CDR3. A D gene is named only where the DNA matches it firmly. Not every row has a clone size; where given, it reads once, few, many or a size class.

d_gene	v_gene	j_gene	abundance	CDR3nt	CDR3aa
.	TRBV7-2	TRBJ2-7	few	TGTGCCAGCAGCTTAGTTGTCGGCGGGAACTACGAGCAGTACTTC	CASSLVVGGNYEQYF
.	TRBV6-5	TRBJ1-6	few	TGTGCCAGCAGTTACCATCCGAAAGGAAAAAGTGGGGGTAATTCACCCCTCCACTTT	CASSYHPKGKSGGNSPLHF
.	TRBV7-9	TRBJ1-2	.	TGTGCCAGTCTGGGGAGTGTCCATGGCTACACCTTC	CASLGSVHGYTF
.	TRBV11-2	TRBJ1-6	few	TGTGCCAGCAGCTCAGACCCATCAGGGGATTATTCACCCCTCCACTTT	CASSSDPSGDYSPLHF
.	TRBV19	TRBJ1-5	.	TGTGCCAGTAGTATATCAGGGAGCAATCAGCCCCAGCATTTT	CASSISGSNQPQHF
TRBD1	TRBV12-3/TRBV12-4	TRBJ2-2	.	TGTGCCAGCAGAACCGGGACAGATAACACCGGGGAGCTGTTTTTT	CASRTGTDNTGELFF
TRBD2	TRBV24-1	TRBJ2-2	once	TGTGCCACCAGTGAATGGACTAGCGGGCCCGGGGAGCTGTTTTTT	CATSEWTSGPGELFF
.	TRBV7-9	TRBJ2-4	many	TGTGCCAGCAGCTTTATTAGCGGTCGGAACATTCAGTACTTC	CASSFISGRNIQYF
.	TRBV7-9	TRBJ1-2	.	TGTGCCAGCAGCTTATTGGGTCGGGGGAAGGATGGCTACACCTTC	CASSLLGRGKDGYTF
.	TRBV12-3/TRBV12-4	TRBJ2-7	many	TGTGCCAGCAGTTTGAGGGACCTGAGGACCTACGAGCAGTACTTC	CASSLRDLRTYEQYF
.	TRBV3-1	TRBJ1-1	many	TGTGCCAGCAGCCAAGATCTTGTGAACACTGAAGCTTTCTTT	CASSQDLVNTEAFF
.	TRBV7-2	TRBJ1-3	.	TGTGCCAGCAGCCCGACCCCAGGGCTCGGGGACACCATATATTTT	CASSPTPGLGDTIYF
TRBD1	TRBV29-1	TRBJ1-4	many	TGCAGCGTTGAAGACCCCGTCACAGGGGCTGAAAAACTGTTTTTT	CSVEDPVTGAEKLFF
.	TRBV7-2	TRBJ2-3	many	TGTGCCAGCAGCTATGACAGGGAGGGCACAGATACGCAGTATTTT	CASSYDREGTDTQYF
.	TRBV5-1	TRBJ1-2	few	TGCGCCAGCAGCTTGTCCGTGGGGGGATCAGCGATCCCTACTAACTATGGCTACACCTTC	CASSLSVGGSAIPTNYGYTF
.	TRBV18	TRBJ1-1	once	TGTGCCAGCTCACCACCAGGGGACGTGAACACTGAAGCTTTCTTT	CASSPPGDVNTEAFF
.	TRBV18	TRBJ2-7	few	TGTGCCAGCTCACCACGCGGGAATGACTACGAGCAGTACTTC	CASSPRGNDYEQYF
TRBD1	TRBV4-2	TRBJ1-1	.	TGTGCCAGCAGCCAAGCCAGGGGGCCTAGTGAAGCTTTCTTT	CASSQARGPSEAFF
.	TRBV4-1	TRBJ2-7	.	TGCGCCAGCAGCCAAGTTCAGGGATCCTACGAGCAGTACTTC	CASSQVQGSYEQYF
.	TRBV19	TRBJ1-5	.	TGTGCCAGTGGACAGTACCCCGGGCATCAGCCCCAGCATTTT	CASGQYPGHQPQHF
.	TRBV28	TRBJ2-6	many	TGTGCCAGCAGCTACTACCGGGGGAGGCCTGGGGCCAACGTCCTGACTTTC	CASSYYRGRPGANVLTF
.	TRBV20-1	TRBJ1-4	many	TGCAGTGCGTCAATAATTGAAAAACTGTTTTTT	CSASIIEKLFF
TRBD2	TRBV7-9	TRBJ2-1	.	TGTGCCAGCAGCTTTGTAGCGGGGGTTTCGTACAATGAGCAGTTCTTC	CASSFVAGVSYNEQFF
TRBD2	TRBV20-1	TRBJ2-1	many	TGCAGTGCTAGAGATGGGACTAGCGGGGTCACACAAAGGGATGAGCAGTTCTTC	CSARDGTSGVTQRDEQFF
.	TRBV6-1	TRBJ2-1	many	TGTGCCAGCAGCGGGGGACAGTCTGGGACCAATGAGCAGTTCTTC	CASSGGQSGTNEQFF
TRBD1	TRBV5-1	TRBJ2-7	.	TGCGCCAGCAGCTTGCCAGGGGGCTTGGATGAGCAGTACTTC	CASSLPGGLDEQYF
.	TRBV6-1	TRBJ2-1	few	TGTGCCTCCGAGGGGCGGAGTGAGCAGTTCTTC	CASEGRSEQFF
TRBD2	TRBV10-1	TRBJ2-3	many	TGCGCCAGCAGTCCAGGGACTAGCGACACAGATACGCAGTATTTT	CASSPGTSDTDTQYF
.	TRBV7-8	TRBJ2-5	few	TGTGCCAGCAGCGAAAAAAGGGTCGGATCACCCGCCTGGGGGACCCAGTACTTC	CASSEKRVGSPAWGTQYF
.	TRBV14	TRBJ1-1	many	TGTGCCAGCACCTTGTGGGGGAACACTGAAGCTTTCTTT	CASTLWGNTEAFF
TRBD1	TRBV3-1	TRBJ2-6	.	TGTGCCAGCAGCCCGTGGACAGGGAGCTCTGGGGCCAACGTCCTGACTTTC	CASSPWTGSSGANVLTF
TRBD1	TRBV6-1	TRBJ1-3	few	TGTGCCAGCAGGAAAACCGGGACAGACTCTGGAAACACCATATATTTT	CASRKTGTDSGNTIYF
.	TRBV5-1	TRBJ1-5	.	TGCGCCAGCAGCTTGGGGTACGGGCAGTTTGGGGATCAGCCCCAGCATTTT	CASSLGYGQFGDQPQHF
TRBD1	TRBV7-8	TRBJ2-7	many	TGTGCCAGCAGGCCATACGACAGGGGAGTCCACGAGCAGTACTTC	CASRPYDRGVHEQYF
TRBD2	TRBV28	TRBJ2-1	many	TGTGCCAGCAGTCTACCAACCACATTAGGACTAGCGGGAGTGGAGCAGTTCTTC	CASSLPTTLGLAGVEQFF
.	TRBV24-1	TRBJ1-5	.	TGTGCCACCAATGAAGGACTCGATAGCAATCAGCCCCAGCATTTT	CATNEGLDSNQPQHF
TRBD2	TRBV20-1	TRBJ2-1	few	TGCAGTGCTAGAGATCGGGGTAGCGGGAGATCTTACAATGAGCAGTTCTTC	CSARDRGSGRSYNEQFF
.	TRBV3-1	TRBJ2-7	.	TGTGCCAGCAGCCAAGAATCCGGTCCGGGAATGTGGGAGCAGTACTTC	CASSQESGPGMWEQYF
.	TRBV5-1	TRBJ2-3	few	TGCGCCAGCAGCTTATTTCCCCAGGGAGACGTGGATACGCAGTATTTT	CASSLFPQGDVDTQYF
.	TRBV6-2/TRBV6-3	TRBJ2-3	many	TGTGCCAGCAGTCCCGGGACCGGACAACCACACACAGATACGCAGTATTTT	CASSPGTGQPHTDTQYF
TRBD1	TRBV28	TRBJ1-4	many	TGTGCCAGCCGGGACAGGGAGGTAACTAATGAAAAACTGTTTTTT	CASRDREVTNEKLFF
.	TRBV5-1	TRBJ1-4	few	TGCGCCAGCAGCCAACGTCCGGGACGCGGTCAAGCTAATGAAAAACTGTTTTTT	CASSQRPGRGQANEKLFF
.	TRBV5-1	TRBJ1-3	many	TGCGCCAGCAGCCATAGGGAGGCGCGTGGAAACACCATATATTTT	CASSHREARGNTIYF
TRBD1	TRBV19	TRBJ2-7	few	TGTGCCAGTAGGGGTTTGAGACAGGGCTCCTACGAGCAGTACTTC	CASRGLRQGSYEQYF
.	TRBV28	TRBJ2-1	many	TGTGCCAGCAGCGGGAGGGGTAGGGGGCAGTATGAGCAGTTCTTC	CASSGRGRGQYEQFF
.	TRBV4-2	TRBJ2-7	few	TGTGCCAGCAGCCAAGTGGCGGCGTACGAGCAGTACTTC	CASSQVAAYEQYF
.	TRBV27	TRBJ1-2	many	TGTGCCAGCAGTCCTTTAGGGGGGAACTATGGCTACACCTTC	CASSPLGGNYGYTF
.	TRBV12-3/TRBV12-4	TRBJ2-7	many	TGTGCCAGCAGTTTTGGGGGTAGCTACGAGCAGTACTTC	CASSFGGSYEQYF
.	TRBV29-1	TRBJ2-1	.	TGCAGCATCTACAGGGAAAACAATGAGCAGTTCTTC	CSIYRENNEQFF
TRBD2	TRBV20-1	TRBJ2-5	many	TGCAGTGCTGGGACCCAGACTAGCGGGGCGGAGACCCAGTACTTC	CSAGTQTSGAETQYF
.	TRBV20-1	TRBJ2-7	.	TGCAGTGCTAGCCGTGGGCCATCAAGCGCCGAGCAGTACTTC	CSASRGPSSAEQYF
.	TRBV27	TRBJ1-1	many	TGTGCCAGCAGAACCTCCCGGGGGAACACTGAAGCTTTCTTT	CASRTSRGNTEAFF
TRBD2	TRBV7-6	TRBJ2-1	few	TGTGCCAGCAGCTCCACGGATAGCGGGGGGGCCTACAATGAGCAGTTCTTC	CASSSTDSGGAYNEQFF
.	TRBV4-1	TRBJ1-2	many	TGCGCCAGCAGCCACACAGGGACCCAAGATGGCTACACCTTC	CASSHTGTQDGYTF